Listed here are 30 T cell receptor beta chains from one sample, sequenced in a study of blood T cell repertoires in COVID-19. Produced via immunoSEQ multiplex PCR; TCRdb's table is partial and in-frame only. The sample has 100,000 to 150,000 clones, around 70% seen once; the top ten hold around 6%. What was sequenced was peripheral blood. The receptor source for this set is a man aged 55-75 years with acute or convalescent COVID-19.

The chain carries TRBV10-2 and TRBJ2-7, with 13 bases matching TRBD2. This CDR3 contains 14 residues. Germline-derived CDR1 and CDR2 are WSHSY and SAAADI. The V gene end was trimmed by 7 bases and the J gene end by 6 bases; junction bases not matched to a gene: 6. The CDR3 sequence: CASKLAGGPGEQYF. The DNA of the CDR3 is TGCGCCAGCAAACTAGCGGGAGGGCCTGGCGAGCAGTACTTC.

This rearrangement joins TRBV6-6 to TRBJ1-2; 9 bases map to TRBD1. The V gene end was trimmed by 7 bases and the J gene end by 7 bases; junction bases not matched to a gene: 7. CDR3 length: 13 amino acids. Germline V gene lookup returns CDR1 MNHNY and CDR2 SVGAGI (reference sequence). The CDR3 region has the DNA TGTGCCAGCACCTACACAGGGGGCTCTGGCTACACCTTC. Translated: CASTYTGGSGYTF.

Here the CDR3 DNA reads TGCGCCAGCAGTCAATCGCCACAGGGTTTCTATGGCTACACCTTC. This sequence encodes CASSQSPQGFYGYTF. V usage is TRBV23-1 and J usage is TRBJ1-2; TRBD1 might be the D (6 bases). TRBV23-1 falls under the ORF class, with uncertain function. V was cut by 0 bases and J by 4 bases, with 12 bases left in between. CDR3 length equals 15 residues.

In this sample, this clone turned up a few times. V gene TRBV6-5 combines with J gene TRBJ1-1, with D perhaps TRBD1 (6 bases). The CDR3 runs to 13 residues. V lost 7 bases, J lost 1 base, and 10 bases lay in between. CDR1 MNHEY and CDR2 SVGAGI come from the germline V gene. CDR3 sequence reads: CASTLDRNTEAFF. The CDR3 DNA reads TGTGCCAGCACCTTGGACAGGAACACTGAAGCTTTCTTT.

The rearrangement links TRBV6-1 to TRBJ1-2; unclear D gene. The V gene lost 0 bases and the J gene lost 2 bases, with 10 bases spanning the gap. Per the germline V gene, CDR1 is MNHNS and CDR2 is SASEGT. This CDR3 is built from 15 residues. CDR3: CASSEARGNNYGYTF. CDR3 sequence (DNA): TGTGCCAGCAGTGAAGCTCGAGGGAACAACTATGGCTACACCTTC.

V gene TRBV5-4 combines with J gene TRBJ2-7, with 11 bases matching TRBD1. V lost 0 bases and J lost 4; bases outside the gene matches: 3. CDR1 and CDR2 (germline): SGHNT, YYREEE (reference sequence). The CDR3 is made up of 15 amino acids. The CDR3 DNA follows: TGTGCCAGCAGCTTGGGTGGGACAGGGGGGTACGAGCAGTACTTC. Its protein product is CASSLGGTGGYEQYF. The whole variable domain, remainder taken from reference TRBV5-4 and TRBJ2-7, is ETGVTQSPTHLIKTRGQQVTLRCSSQSGHNTVSWYQQALGQGPQFIFQYYREEENGRGNFPPRFSGLQFPNYSSELNVNALELDDSALYLCASSLGGTGGYEQYFGPGTRLTVT.

This clone was detected only a few times. This chain uses TRBV21-1 with TRBJ2-7; the table names TRBD1, a call not compared with the DNA. TRBV21-1 is recorded as a pseudogene. The CDR3 extends over 15 amino acids. The CDR3 DNA follows: TGTGCCAGCAGAAGCCGGGACAGGGGGACCTACGAGCAGTACTTC. Encoded protein: CASRSRDRGTYEQYF.

The chain uses TRBV2 and TRBJ2-1; 10 nucleotides align to TRBD1. With V trimmed by 6 bases and J by 8 bases, 7 bases remained unmatched. This CDR3 spans 14 amino acids. The germline gives CDR1 SNHLY, CDR2 FYNNEI. CDR3 region: CASRTGGSTHEQFF. In nucleotides, the CDR3 is TGTGCCAGCAGGACAGGGGGCTCTACCCATGAGCAGTTCTTC.

The chain is built from TRBV2 and TRBJ1-2; TRBD1 matches at 9 bases. Unmatched junction bases numbered 12, after V lost 5 bases and J lost 8 bases. The length of the CDR3 is 15 residues. CDR1 and CDR2 from the germline V gene are SNHLY and FYNNEI. The CDR3 sequence: CASSLRLQGARGYTF. CDR3 nucleotide sequence: TGTGCCAGCAGTTTAAGACTACAGGGGGCGCGGGGCTACACCTTC.

The V gene is TRBV21-1, the J gene TRBJ1-2; the table assigns TRBD1, which was not confirmed against the DNA. TRBV21-1 is designated a pseudogene. This CDR3 is 16 amino acids long. CDR3 region: CASSKNQKGQDRGYTF. The CDR3 coding sequence is TGTGCCAGCAGCAAAAATCAGAAGGGGCAGGATCGTGGCTACACCTTC.

The rearrangement uses TRBV13 and TRBJ1-2; tentative D call: TRBD1 (5 bases). V was trimmed by 1 base and J by 4 bases, leaving 10 bases between them. In germline, CDR1 is PRHDT, CDR2 FYEKMQ (reference sequence). The CDR3 length is 14 residues. Here the CDR3 reads CASSLATGSYGYTF. CDR3 DNA: TGTGCCAGCAGCTTAGCTACAGGATCCTATGGCTACACCTTC.

The chain recombines TRBV9 with TRBJ2-3; TRBD2 might be the D (6 bases). Deletions cut 4 bases from V and 0 bases from J, with 21 bases between. The V gene's germline CDR1 is SGDLS and CDR2 YYNGEE. The CDR3 length is 18 residues. The CDR3, as DNA: TGTGCCAGCAGCAGGGTCGGGGGAGGATCTACTAGCACAGATACGCAGTATTTT. This translates into CASSRVGGGSTSTDTQYF. Using reference TRBV9 and TRBJ2-3 for the parts outside the CDR3, the full variable domain is DSGVTQTPKHLITATGQRVTLRCSPRSGDLSVYWYQQSLDQGLQFLIQYYNGEERAKGNILERFSAQQFPDLHSELNLSSLELGDSALYFCASSRVGGGSTSTDTQYFGPGTRLTVL.

The chain has TRBV7-9 and TRBJ2-7; 9 nucleotides match TRBD2. The length of the CDR3 is 15 residues. V was pared by 3 bases and J by 2 bases, with 5 bases of the junction left unmatched. Germline V lookup: CDR1 SEHNR, CDR2 FQNEAQ (reference sequence). The CDR3 loop reads CASSFLAGRAYEQYF. The CDR3 bases are TGTGCCAGCAGCTTCCTAGCGGGGAGAGCCTACGAGCAGTACTTC.

Concerning this clone itself: A read error may produce the germline difference seen at one junction end. This chain joins TRBV11-3 and TRBJ1-2; 8 bases align to TRBD1. This CDR3 is built from 13 residues. Germline-derived CDR1 and CDR2 are SGHNT and YENEEA. Here the CDR3 DNA reads TGTGCCAGCAGCTTAGACCCCAGGACAGGGCCTATCTTC. Its translation is CASSLDPRTGPIF.

This clone showed up just a few times. Here the CDR3 reads CASSPRFGEQYF. The CDR3 nucleotides are TGCGCCAGCAGCCCGAGGTTCGGCGAGCAGTACTTC. This chain connects TRBV5-1 to TRBJ2-7; D remains unclear. V gave up 4 bases and J gave up 6 bases, with 11 bases separating them. Germline V gene sequence: CDR1 SGHRS, CDR2 YFSETQ. This CDR3 is 12 amino acids long.

This clone showed up just a few times. The chain employs TRBV9 and TRBJ2-5, with 10 bases lining up with TRBD2. The CDR3 runs 18 residues. V trimming: 0 bases; J trimming: 1 base; junction bases outside the gene matches: 9. Germline CDR1 SGDLS, CDR2 YYNGEE. This CDR3 is CASSVGGLASIIQETQYF. The CDR3 region has the DNA TGTGCCAGCAGCGTAGGGGGACTAGCGTCGATAATCCAAGAGACCCAGTACTTC. Looking up the rest from reference TRBV9 and TRBJ2-5 gives the full variable domain: DSGVTQTPKHLITATGQRVTLRCSPRSGDLSVYWYQQSLDQGLQFLIQYYNGEERAKGNILERFSAQQFPDLHSELNLSSLELGDSALYFCASSVGGLASIIQETQYFGPGTRLLVL.

The V call is TRBV7-9, the J call TRBJ2-2, with TRBD2 matching over 7 bases. Per the germline V gene, CDR1 is SEHNR and CDR2 is FQNEAQ (reference sequence). There are 16 residues in the CDR3. The V segment lost 5 bases and the J segment 6 bases; nucleotides outside the gene matches: 12. CDR3 in amino acids: CASSPTSAGRPGELFF. DNA of the CDR3: TGTGCCAGCAGCCCTACTAGCGCGGGAAGGCCCGGGGAGCTGTTTTTT. The full variable domain, its missing parts supplied by reference TRBV7-9 and TRBJ2-2, is DTGVSQNPRHKITKRGQNVTFRCDPISEHNRLYWYRQTLGQGPEFLTYFQNEAQLEKSRLLSDRFSAERPKGSFSTLEIQRTEQGDSAMYLCASSPTSAGRPGELFFGEGSRLTVL.

The chain is built from TRBV19 and TRBJ1-1; TRBD1 matches 12 bases. The V gene end was trimmed by 5 bases and the J gene end by 8 bases; junction bases not matched to a gene: 15. The CDR3 sequence is 17 residues long. Per the germline V gene, CDR1 is LNHDA and CDR2 is SQIVND (reference sequence). The CDR3 sequence is CASSDPGQGAVLPEAFF. CDR3 nucleotide sequence: TGTGCCAGTAGTGACCCGGGACAGGGGGCGGTCCTCCCAGAAGCTTTCTTT.

The chain recombines TRBV11-3 with TRBJ2-3, with 8 bases matching TRBD1. Germline-derived CDR1 and CDR2 are SGHNT and YENEEA. V was clipped by 4 bases and J by 0 bases; unmatched bases: 6. CDR3 length: 16 amino acids. CDR3 DNA sequence: TGTGCCAGCAGCTCCTGGACAGGGTCTAGCACAGATACGCAGTATTTT. It translates to CASSSWTGSSTDTQYF.

The chain links TRBV11-2 to TRBJ2-7, with 8 nucleotides matching TRBD1. Germline V gene sequence: CDR1 SGHAT, CDR2 FQNNGV. The V segment lost 4 bases and the J segment 0 bases; nucleotides outside the gene matches: 2. This CDR3 comprises 14 residues. The chain's CDR3 is CASSSQGASYEQYF. CDR3 nucleotides: TGTGCCAGCAGCTCCCAGGGGGCCTCCTACGAGCAGTACTTC.

This chain links TRBV2 with TRBJ2-7; TRBD1 agrees at 7 bases. J lost 7 bases, V lost 4 bases, and 4 bases had no gene match. The germline CDR1 and CDR2 sequences are SNHLY and FYNNEI. The CDR3 sequence is 12 residues long. DNA for the CDR3: TGTGCCAGCAGTGTGGGGACAGTAGAGCAGTACTTC. As protein: CASSVGTVEQYF.

This clone has only a few counts. The CDR3 nucleotides are TGCGCCAGCAGCCAAGATGCGATGAGGACAGGGGGACATGAGCAGTTCTTC. Translation gives CASSQDAMRTGGHEQFF. The J gene is TRBJ2-1, the V gene TRBV4-1; 10 bases match TRBD1. V lost 0 bases and J lost 8; bases outside the gene matches: 10. This CDR3 has 17 residues. The germline gives CDR1 MGHRA, CDR2 YSYEKL.

This clone occurred a few times. This chain joins TRBV6-2 or TRBV6-3 and TRBJ2-7, with D perhaps TRBD2 (6 bases). The CDR3 totals 16 residues. Per the germline V gene, CDR1 is MNHEY and CDR2 is SVGEGT. Trimming cost V 2 bases and J 0 bases, with 14 bases left between them. The CDR3 nucleotides are TGTGCCAGCAGTTACCGGGTCGGGGGACTCTCCTACGAGCAGTACTTC. Protein product: CASSYRVGGLSYEQYF.

This sequence joins TRBV12-3 or TRBV12-4 and TRBJ1-2; D call uncertain. The germline V and J ends were trimmed by 6 bases and 4 bases, with 12 bases remaining between them. This CDR3 comprises 13 residues. The CDR3 loop is CASSPQEGYGYTF. In DNA form, the CDR3 reads TGTGCCAGCAGCCCGCAGGAGGGCTATGGCTACACCTTC.

The chain employs TRBV7-9 and TRBJ1-2; TRBD1 matches 7 bases. Looked up from germline, CDR1 is SEHNR and CDR2 is FQNEAQ (reference sequence). After removal of 5 bases from V and 0 bases from J, the junction contained 9 bases not matched to a gene. CDR3 length: 16 residues. The CDR3 is CASSPLRDSSNYGYTF. CDR3 in DNA: TGTGCCAGCAGCCCGCTAAGGGACAGCTCTAACTATGGCTACACCTTC. The variable domain in full, with the rest retrieved from reference TRBV7-9 and TRBJ1-2, is DTGVSQNPRHKITKRGQNVTFRCDPISEHNRLYWYRQTLGQGPEFLTYFQNEAQLEKSRLLSDRFSAERPKGSFSTLEIQRTEQGDSAMYLCASSPLRDSSNYGYTFGSGTRLTVV.

The chain uses TRBV29-1 and TRBJ1-2; 9 bases are shared with TRBD1. The CDR3 has 15 amino acids. Germline CDR1 is SQVTM and CDR2 is ANQGSEA. J was trimmed by 2 bases and V by 6 bases; bases with no gene match: 10. The DNA for the CDR3 is TGCAGCGTGCCGGCGGGACAGGGACGCAACTATGGCTACACCTTC. This sequence encodes CSVPAGQGRNYGYTF.

The chain couples TRBV18 to TRBJ1-1, with no clear D. Trimming pared 6 bases from V and 1 base from J, leaving 9 bases between. Germline V gives CDR1 KGHSH, CDR2 LQKENI. This CDR3 is built from 13 residues. This CDR3 reads CASSAGSNTEAFF. In DNA form, the CDR3 reads TGTGCCAGCTCGGCAGGTTCGAACACTGAAGCTTTCTTT.

The chain uses TRBV19 and TRBJ2-3, with D unclear. The CDR3 has 14 residues. With 6 bases removed from V and 1 base from J, the gap between germline ends came to 11 bases. The germline CDR1 and CDR2 sequences are LNHDA and SQIVND (reference sequence). The CDR3 loop reads CASRLEGGTDTQYF. CDR3 bases: TGTGCCAGTAGATTAGAAGGAGGCACAGATACGCAGTATTTT.

The V gene is TRBV6-5, the J gene TRBJ2-3; D is uncertain. V lost 7 bases and J 5 bases, leaving 19 bases between the germline ends. Germline V gene lookup returns CDR1 MNHEY and CDR2 SVGAGI. There are 15 residues in the CDR3. The CDR3 nucleotides read TGTGCCAGCAAGTCAATCTCAGGCCTTGGAGATACGCAGTATTTT. As protein: CASKSISGLGDTQYF.

The CDR3 bases are TGTGCCTGGAGAGGGATGGCAGGGGGCGCCGAGGGCTACACCTTC. Translation gives CAWRGMAGGAEGYTF. The chain couples TRBV30 to TRBJ1-2; 8 bases map to TRBD1. J was trimmed by 8 bases and V by 3 bases; bases with no gene match: 14. Germline V gene sequence: CDR1 GTSNPN, CDR2 SVGIG (reference sequence). This CDR3 comprises 15 residues.